The table lists the clone carrying this T cell receptor (beta chain) with a few counts. The CDR3 sequence is 15 residues long. With 5 bases clipped from V and 0 bases from J, the junction kept 2 bases outside the gene matches. The data stem from a study of T-cell reconstitution after alpha-beta-depleted transplantation in children. It was with unique molecular identifiers that the TCRbeta library was prepared. TCRdb recomputed calls from the PCR reads with MiXCR, one row per CDR3 protein. The data hold hundreds of thousands of distinct CDR3 sequences, with roughly 18% observed a single time. The chain is built from TRBV12-3 or TRBV12-4 and TRBJ1-1, with 11 bases lining up with TRBD1. This clonotype originated in a male patient aged 2-9 years who had a stem cell transplant for acute lymphoblastic leukemia, so the T cells may come from the graft donor. The sequencing here drew on PBMCs, mostly from graft donor cells, taken 360 days after TCRalphabeta/CD19-depleted stem cell transplant. This CDR3 reads CASSGQGALNTEAFF. The CDR3 bases are TGTGCCAGCAGTGGACAGGGGGCTTTGAACACTGAAGCTTTCTTT.